What follows are 2 T cell receptor beta chains derived from one specimen sequenced in a study of cytomegalovirus exposure and HLA in healthy donors. PCR involved 60 Vbeta and 13 Jbeta primers. The data were produced by immunoSEQ multiplex PCR, yet TCRdb's version contains in-frame clones alone and is incomplete. The sample includes approximately 100,000 clones, around 86% of them seen just once. The sequencing sample was made of PBMCs. Receptors originate from a man aged 30 to 45 in good health and CMV-seropositive.

This clone has just a few counts. A far larger clone differs by one base, so this is likely a read error. V is TRBV5-1 and J is TRBJ2-2, with 8 nucleotides matching TRBD2. The CDR3 spans 17 residues. In germline, CDR1 is SGHRS, CDR2 YFSETQ. The CDR3 region has the DNA TGCGCCAGCAGCTTGCGCAGCGGGAGATTTAACACCTGGGAGCTGTTTTTT. Protein product: CASSLRSGRFNTWELFF. Full variable domain (remainder filled in from reference TRBV5-1 and TRBJ2-2): KAGVTQTPRYLIKTRGQQVTLSCSPISGHRSVSWYQQTPGQGLQFLFEYFSETQRNKGNFPGRFSGRQFSNSRSEMNVSTLELGDSALYLCASSLRSGRFNTWELFFGEGSRLTVL.

The chain combines TRBV4-2 with TRBJ2-1, with D tentatively TRBD1 (5 bases). Trimming took off 3 bases at V and 4 bases at J, with 7 bases between the two ends. Germline CDR1 reads LGHNA; CDR2 reads YNFKEQ. The CDR3 loop spans 13 amino acids. CDR3 sequence: CASSQAGYNEQFF. The CDR3 DNA is TGTGCCAGCAGCCAGGCAGGGTACAATGAGCAGTTCTTC.